This T cell receptor beta chain derives from a study of response to subunit inactivated influenza vaccine. General study findings and limits: That few new T cells are recruited by each seasonal influenza vaccination was the authors' suggestion.

Germline V gene lookup returns CDR1 MNHNS and CDR2 SASEGT. V was clipped by 4 bases and J by 5 bases, with 17 bases between them. The CDR3 is made up of 15 amino acids. Points on this clonotype: Its antigen is not identified.

One entry per CDR3 protein results from TCRdb running MiXCR on the RT-PCR reads. Here the sample spans 650,000 to 800,000 distinct CDR3 sequences, roughly 13% being singletons. The sequence was collected from a man over 45 who received an inactivated influenza vaccine. Sequenced material: PBMCs from blood, taken 14 days before vaccination. The V and J genes are TRBV6-1 and TRBJ2-5, with a tentative D call TRBD1 (6 bases). Here the CDR3 DNA reads TGTGCCAGCAGTGGTACGGTTGGGGGCCCGGAGACCCAGTACTTC. Translated, it gives CASSGTVGGPETQYF.